A selection of T cell receptor beta chains follows, all from one sample in a study of tumor-infiltrating lymphocytes in localized non-small cell lung cancer. TCRdb's table, derived via immunoSEQ multiplex PCR, lists solely in-frame clones and lacks some. The sample holds 10,000 to 15,000 clones; around three fifths are singletons and the top ten take roughly 7%. Specimen: lung tumor tissue. These receptors were taken from a human donor with non-small cell lung cancer. Both conserved end residues are part of each CDR3. D genes are given only for firm matches. The size entry is marked missing in some rows and otherwise reads once, few, many or a size class.

d_gene,j_gene,abundance,v_gene,CDR3nt,CDR3aa
TRBD1,TRBJ2-7,-,TRBV9,TGTGCCAGCAGCAAAGGACAGGGATCCTACGAGCAGTACTTC,CASSKGQGSYEQYF
TRBD2,TRBJ2-1,-,TRBV7-2,TGTGCCAGCAGCTTAGGAGCGGGGGGGCTTCTCAATGAGCAGTTCTTC,CASSLGAGGLLNEQFF
TRBD2,TRBJ2-1,medium-sized,TRBV5-1,TGCGCCAGCAGGGGCGGGAGTTCACCGAACAATGAGCAGTTCTTC,CASRGGSSPNNEQFF
TRBD1,TRBJ2-7,-,TRBV10-3,TGTGCCATCAGGGATACGGGACAGCCATACGAGCAGTACTTC,CAIRDTGQPYEQYF
-,TRBJ1-1,-,TRBV10-3,TGTGCCATCAGTTGGGAGATAGGGGGGCGGACTGAAGCTTTCTTT,CAISWEIGGRTEAFF
-,TRBJ2-7,few,TRBV5-6,TGTGCCAGCACCTTCGGAGTCGCGTCCTACGAGCAGTACTTC,CASTFGVASYEQYF
TRBD1,TRBJ1-1,-,TRBV13,TGTGCCAGCAGCTTAAGCCTGGACAGGGGGTGGAACACTGAAGCTTTCTTT,CASSLSLDRGWNTEAFF
-,TRBJ1-4,-,TRBV7-9,TGTGCCAGCAGCGGGGATTACAGGGTTGGAAAACTGTTTTTT,CASSGDYRVGKLFF
-,TRBJ2-5,-,TRBV20-1,TGCAGTGGAGCGGTAATGGAGACCCAGTACTTC,CSGAVMETQYF
-,TRBJ2-1,-,TRBV27,TGTGCCAGCAGTTGGGGTAGAAGCTCCTACAATGAGCAGTTCTTC,CASSWGRSSYNEQFF
-,TRBJ2-7,-,TRBV7-9,TGTGCCAGCAGTTGGGGCAGCTCCTACGAGCAGTACTTC,CASSWGSSYEQYF
TRBD1,TRBJ2-1,few,TRBV7-9,TGTGCCAGCAGCCCCCGGACAGGGCGTAATGAGCAGTTCTTC,CASSPRTGRNEQFF
TRBD1,TRBJ1-4,-,TRBV6-1,TGTGCCAGCAGTGGGACAGGGGGCGTTAATGAAAAACTGTTTTTT,CASSGTGGVNEKLFF
-,TRBJ1-5,few,TRBV5-8,TGTGCCAGCAGCCGGACAGCTGATCAGCCCCAGCATTTT,CASSRTADQPQHF
-,TRBJ2-5,-,TRBV5-1,TGCGCCAGCAGCTTGGTGGCGTTGCCACAAGAGACCCAGTACTTC,CASSLVALPQETQYF
-,TRBJ2-2,few,TRBV5-6,TGTGCCAGCAGCTGGGGACTCAACACCGGGGAGCTGTTTTTT,CASSWGLNTGELFF